This entry features one TCR beta chain sequence. Its target is not known. This sample is drawn from a study of T cell responses to AZD1222 COVID-19 vaccine. Study-wide results and limits: Females made up more of the donors, who were largely white British, and clonal diversity may have come out too low. Per reports, nearly half of all spike-specific TCRs target regions that are unmutated in variants.

J lost 4 bases, V lost 0 bases, and 2 bases had no gene match. Germline-derived CDR1 and CDR2 are SGHRS and YFSETQ. The CDR3 sequence is 14 residues long. Sequencing used immunoSEQ multiplex PCR; TCRdb keeps in-frame clones, though not all of them. The top ten hold roughly 7.2% of the sample, which has tens of thousands of clones, 88% seen once. This sequence originates from an adult who received the AZD1222 COVID-19 vaccine. The chain links TRBV5-1 to TRBJ1-1; 8 bases are a match to TRBD1. The sample here was peripheral blood, taken 28 days after the second AZD1222 dose. CDR3 in DNA: TGCGCCAGCAGCTTGGACAGGGGGGGCACTGAAGCTTTCTTT. Translated: CASSLDRGGTEAFF.